Listed below are T cell receptor beta chains from one sample, sequenced in a study of shared T cell receptors in the human thymus. Method: immunoSEQ multiplex PCR; TCRdb's copy keeps in-frame clones and lacks some. Of 600,000 to 900,000 clones detected, roughly 88% appear once; the ten largest clones hold 0.0095% to 0.013%. The sample was also reused in another study, on human thymus T cells.

Sequencing was done on a sample of thymocytes. The receptors shown here come from a girl under two years old with a congenital heart defect. The CDR3 runs from the conserved cysteine through the conserved F or W. A D gene is named only where the DNA matches it firmly. Some rows mark clone size as missing; the rest say once, few, many or name a class of expanded clone.

V gene	clone size	D gene	J gene	CDR3 protein	CDR3 DNA
TRBV4-3	once	-	TRBJ1-6	CASSQDESLKNSPLHF	TGCGCCAGCAGCCAAGATGAGTCCCTAAAGAATTCACCCCTCCACTTT
TRBV7-2	-	-	TRBJ1-6	CASKLGWGSLSSPLHF	TGTGCCAGCAAATTAGGCTGGGGCAGCTTATCCTCACCCCTCCACTTT
TRBV11-2	few	TRBD1	TRBJ1-6	CASSLRNGQGSYNSPLHF	TGTGCCAGCAGCTTACGGAACGGACAGGGATCCTATAATTCCCCCCTCCACTTT
TRBV25-1	once	-	TRBJ1-6	CASSESRWSPLHF	TGTGCCAGCAGTGAATCGAGGTGGTCACCCCTCCACTTT
TRBV5-1	once	TRBD2	TRBJ2-1	CASTGTSRYNEQFF	TGCGCCAGCACCGGGACTAGCAGATACAATGAGCAGTTCTTC
TRBV5-1	-	-	TRBJ2-7	CASSLIGGEQYF	TGCGCCAGCAGCTTGATCGGTGGCGAGCAGTACTTC
TRBV28	few	TRBD2	TRBJ2-1	CASSLFNRGGYNEQFF	TGTGCCAGCAGTTTATTTAATCGGGGGGGATACAATGAGCAGTTCTTC
TRBV27	-	-	TRBJ2-3	CASSPASVEFVADTQYF	TGTGCCAGCAGTCCAGCTAGCGTTGAATTTGTTGCGGATACGCAGTATTTT
TRBV27	-	TRBD1	TRBJ1-6	CASSHLGQGVPPLHF	TGTGCCAGCAGTCACCTGGGACAGGGGGTTCCCCCCCTCCACTTT
TRBV27	-	TRBD1	TRBJ2-2	CASSDRGGELFF	TGTGCCAGCAGTGACAGGGGAGGGGAGCTGTTTTTT
TRBV5-6	-	-	TRBJ1-2	CASSSSGDGRGRGYTF	TGTGCCAGCAGCTCCTCAGGGGACGGGAGGGGTCGGGGCTACACCTTC
TRBV12-5	-	TRBD1	TRBJ1-1	CASGPGQKNTEAFF	TGTGCTAGTGGCCCGGGACAGAAAAACACTGAAGCTTTCTTT
TRBV5-4	-	-	TRBJ1-1	CASSLFTRAAEAFF	TGTGCCAGCAGCTTGTTCACCAGGGCAGCCGAAGCTTTCTTT
TRBV13	once	TRBD1	TRBJ1-2	CATRYGAGGWGYTF	TGTGCCACCCGGTACGGGGCAGGGGGCTGGGGCTACACCTTC
TRBV7-9	-	TRBD1	TRBJ1-5	CASSLCYPGTGHCQPQHF	TGTGCCAGCAGCTTATGCTATCCCGGGACAGGCCATTGTCAGCCCCAGCATTTT
TRBV19	-	-	TRBJ1-1	CASSTIPGPLGDTEAFF	TGTGCCAGTAGTACAATACCGGGTCCGCTTGGAGACACTGAAGCTTTCTTT
TRBV5-5	-	-	TRBJ1-2	CASRVFGGGRHGYTF	TGTGCCAGCAGGGTCTTTGGAGGTGGGAGACATGGCTACACCTTC
TRBV10-1	once	TRBD1	TRBJ2-3	CASLNLQGHVADTQYF	TGCGCCAGCCTAAACCTACAGGGGCATGTTGCAGATACGCAGTATTTT
TRBV5-8	-	-	TRBJ1-1	CASSFQGSGTEAFF	TGTGCCAGCAGCTTCCAGGGGTCGGGCACTGAAGCTTTCTTT
TRBV29-1	-	-	TRBJ1-3	CSVRREGYSGNTIYF	TGCAGCGTCCGCCGGGAGGGATACTCTGGAAACACCATATATTTT
TRBV5-1	-	TRBD2	TRBJ2-3	CASSNPLWRGNTDTQYF	TGCGCCAGCAGCAACCCCCTCTGGCGGGGGAATACAGATACGCAGTATTTT
TRBV27	-	-	TRBJ1-6	CASRSQGIGSPLHF	TGTGCCAGCAGGTCACAGGGCATCGGTTCACCCCTCCACTTT
TRBV9	-	-	TRBJ2-3	CASSSSEEGATSTDTQYF	TGTGCCAGCAGCTCCTCCGAGGAAGGGGCTACTAGCACAGATACGCAGTATTTT
TRBV5-8	-	-	TRBJ1-1	CASSFSHRLAFF	TGTGCCAGCAGCTTTTCCCACAGGCTGGCTTTCTTT
TRBV28	few	-	TRBJ1-6	CASSNAADTSPLHF	TGTGCCAGCAGCAATGCCGCGGACACTTCACCCCTCCACTTT
TRBV28	-	-	TRBJ1-5	CAGRAGGNQPQHF	TGTGCCGGGAGGGCAGGGGGCAATCAGCCCCAGCATTTT
TRBV4-1	-	-	TRBJ1-1	CASSQWRLTEAFF	TGCGCCAGCAGCCAATGGCGGCTCACTGAAGCTTTCTTT
TRBV11-2	-	-	TRBJ1-1	CASSRDSNTEAFF	TGTGCCAGCAGCCGGGATTCGAACACTGAAGCTTTCTTT
TRBV10-3	few	TRBD1	TRBJ1-2	CAISGQGANYGYTF	TGTGCCATCAGTGGGCAGGGGGCCAACTATGGCTACACCTTC
TRBV2	-	TRBD1	TRBJ2-1	CATRQGASHEQFF	TGTGCCACTAGACAGGGGGCGAGCCATGAGCAGTTCTTC
TRBV5-1	-	-	TRBJ1-1	CASSLANRNTEAFF	TGCGCCAGCAGCTTGGCAAACAGGAACACTGAAGCTTTCTTT
TRBV9	-	-	TRBJ1-4	CASSATRGEKLFF	TGTGCCAGCAGCGCAACCCGGGGTGAAAAACTGTTTTTT
TRBV7-9	-	-	TRBJ2-1	CASSVTPESGEQFF	TGTGCCAGCAGCGTTACTCCTGAGTCTGGTGAGCAGTTCTTC
TRBV28	few	TRBD1	TRBJ1-6	CASSLTGQAELNSPLHF	TGTGCCAGCAGTTTGACGGGACAGGCAGAGTTGAATTCACCCCTCCACTTT
TRBV9	-	-	TRBJ2-1	CASKGDIYNEQFF	TGTGCCAGCAAAGGGGACATCTACAATGAGCAGTTCTTC
TRBV9	-	-	TRBJ1-2	CASSSTQQGLTGGYTF	TGTGCCAGCAGCTCCACTCAGCAGGGGCTTACCGGGGGCTACACCTTC
TRBV7-2	once	-	TRBJ2-1	CASSLVVNSYNEQFF	TGTGCCAGCAGCTTAGTAGTTAACTCCTACAATGAGCAGTTCTTC
TRBV19	-	TRBD2	TRBJ2-3	CASSIASGGGTDTQYF	TGTGCCAGTAGTATAGCTAGCGGGGGGGGCACAGATACGCAGTATTTT
TRBV5-1	-	TRBD2	TRBJ2-3	CASSLAAGGPIGTDTQYF	TGCGCCAGCAGCTTGGCAGCGGGGGGGCCGATTGGCACAGATACGCAGTATTTT
TRBV6-6	-	-	TRBJ1-5	CASSYQGPTPQHF	TGTGCCAGCAGTTATCAGGGTCCGACGCCCCAGCATTTT
TRBV4-1	few	TRBD2	TRBJ2-5	CASSPHSLTSGGSQETQYF	TGCGCCAGCAGCCCCCACTCGCTTACTAGCGGGGGGAGCCAAGAGACCCAGTACTTC
TRBV28	-	TRBD1	TRBJ2-1	CASSYGTGARSYNEQFF	TGTGCCAGCAGTTACGGGACAGGGGCTAGGTCCTACAATGAGCAGTTCTTC
TRBV11-2	-	-	TRBJ2-3	CASSLVYADTQYF	TGTGCCAGCAGCTTAGTCTATGCAGATACGCAGTATTTT
TRBV6-1	few	-	TRBJ2-3	CASSVAGVPFDTQYF	TGTGCCAGCAGCGTTGCCGGGGTACCTTTTGATACGCAGTATTTT
TRBV27	-	-	TRBJ1-5	CASSLSWRTNQPQHF	TGTGCCAGCAGTTTATCGTGGCGGACAAATCAGCCCCAGCATTTT
TRBV5-8	-	TRBD1	TRBJ2-5	CASSLTGQGNQETQYF	TGTGCCAGCAGCTTAACGGGACAGGGGAACCAAGAGACCCAGTACTTC
TRBV5-1	-	-	TRBJ1-1	CASGLLLNTEAFF	TGCGCCAGCGGGCTTTTACTGAACACTGAAGCTTTCTTT
TRBV5-4	-	TRBD1	TRBJ1-3	CASSLGTVGNTIYF	TGTGCCAGCAGCCTTGGGACAGTTGGAAACACCATATATTTT
TRBV18	-	-	TRBJ2-4	CASSPEVRVAKNIQYF	TGTGCCAGCTCACCAGAGGTCAGGGTAGCCAAAAACATTCAGTACTTC
TRBV6-5	-	-	TRBJ1-2	CASSEWGEHGYTF	TGTGCCAGCAGTGAATGGGGGGAGCATGGCTACACCTTC
TRBV19	-	-	TRBJ2-7	CASSAGLLPPYEQYF	TGTGCCAGTAGTGCCGGTCTCCTCCCCCCCTACGAGCAGTACTTC
TRBV4-3	-	-	TRBJ1-2	CASSQDGGTPHYGYTF	TGCGCCAGCAGCCAAGATGGGGGCACCCCTCACTATGGCTACACCTTC
TRBV30	once	TRBD2	TRBJ2-3	CAWITAGGGGTDTQYF	TGTGCCTGGATTACCGCGGGGGGCGGTGGCACAGATACGCAGTATTTT
TRBV7-9	-	-	TRBJ2-7	CASSSRGPYEQYF	TGTGCCAGCAGCAGCAGGGGCCCCTACGAGCAGTACTTC
TRBV9	-	-	TRBJ1-1	CASSVGPGHNHTEAFF	TGTGCCAGCAGCGTAGGCCCGGGACACAACCACACTGAAGCTTTCTTT
TRBV19	-	TRBD1	TRBJ1-5	CASDRARNQPQHF	TGTGCCAGTGACAGGGCTCGCAATCAGCCCCAGCATTTT
TRBV9	-	-	TRBJ1-2	CASSVESHLMDGYTF	TGTGCCAGCAGCGTAGAGAGCCATCTAATGGATGGCTACACCTTC
TRBV4-1	-	-	TRBJ1-2	CASRDSQGAYGYTF	TGCGCCAGCAGAGACTCCCAAGGGGCCTATGGCTACACCTTC
TRBV6-5	-	TRBD1	TRBJ1-2	CASSYRTGTGVYGYTF	TGTGCCAGCAGTTACCGTACCGGGACAGGGGTCTATGGCTACACCTTC